This T cell receptor beta chain was captured by sequencing in a study of T-cell reconstitution after alpha-beta-depleted transplantation in children (TCRdb year 2016). General notes on the study: Using TCR repertoire profiling, the study followed T-cell immune reconstitution in a quantitative way in children after TCRalphabeta/CD19-depleted allogeneic hematopoietic cell transplantation.

A word on this clonotype: Its recognized antigen is unknown. No much larger clone exists at a distance of one base, and base qualities are not known.

The CDR3 starts with the cysteine, ends with the phenylalanine, and has 15 residues. The entry retains the CDR3 DNA only, 45 bases that are in frame from base 1. Trimming costs V 1 base and J 4 bases, and their ends lie 13 bases apart. Per the germline V gene, SNHLY is the CDR1 and FYNNEI is the CDR2. The protocol used for the library was PCR. The run used an Illumina HiSeq 2500. TCR library preparation used molecular barcoding, with unique molecular identifiers applied to normalize quantification of the TCRbeta repertoire. TCRdb ran its own pipeline on the public reads, namely fastp trimming at Q25 and MiXCR clone calling, and kept in-frame beta chains. CDR3 protein duplicates are merged, each entry listing the most common genes and DNA. The sample yields about 610,000 distinct CDR3 sequences; over 9.5% were counted once. The top ten clones comprise roughly 4% of the sample.

This clonotype originated in a human donor who donated a stem cell graft to a child with acute myeloid leukemia. The sequence is built from TRBV2 and TRBJ1-2; the D region possibly corresponds to TRBD1 (5 bases align). Sequenced material: PBMCs from the stem cell graft donor, taken from the stem cell graft. The DNA sequence follows: TGTGCCAGCAGTGAAGAGGACAACGCGGTCTATGGCTACACCTTC. This is translated as CASSEEDNAVYGYTF.